This entry lists 9 T cell receptor beta chains sequenced from one sample in a study of T cell changes during pregnancy in multiple sclerosis. Produced via immunoSEQ multiplex PCR; TCRdb's table is partial and in-frame only. The sample lists tens of thousands of clones, around 86% seen once, with around 0.97% in the top ten. Source: CD4+ T cells from peripheral blood mononuclear cells, taken in the second trimester of pregnancy. The source of these receptors is a female donor in good health, enrolled as a control in a pregnancy study.

This chain uses TRBV25-1 with TRBJ2-5; no clear D. The CDR3 runs to 13 residues. The germline CDR1 and CDR2 sequences are MGHDK and SYGVNS. Trimming left V 3 bases short and J 5 bases short, with 10 bases between. The DNA for the CDR3 is TGTGCCAGCAGTGATCGCGTGGTGGAGACCCAGTACTTC. It yields the protein CASSDRVVETQYF.

As to this clone: One end of the junction does not line up with germline, which may come from a read error. The CDR3 DNA is TGTGCCAGCAGTCCCGCTCCGGGGAACTATGGCTGCACCTTC. Translation gives CASSPAPGNYGCTF. This chain connects TRBV2 to TRBJ1-2; D uncertain. The CDR3 contains 14 residues. Germline V gene data show CDR1 as SNHLY and CDR2 as FYNNEI.

The J gene is TRBJ2-2, the V gene TRBV28, with 11 bases aligning to TRBD2. The CDR3 has 18 amino acids. V was pared by 3 bases and J by 0 bases, with 6 bases of the junction left unmatched. Per the germline V gene, CDR1 is MDHEN and CDR2 is SYDVKM. The chain's CDR3 is CASSLGRLAGSNTGELFF. Written as DNA, the CDR3 is TGTGCCAGCAGTTTGGGCCGACTAGCGGGATCGAACACCGGGGAGCTGTTTTTT.

The chain links TRBV6-5 to TRBJ2-3; 7 bases line up with TRBD2. The CDR3 has 15 residues. J lost 0 bases, V lost 8 bases, and 8 bases had no gene match. Germline CDR1 is MNHEY and CDR2 is SVGAGI. CDR3 sequence (DNA): TGTGCCAGCCGTTCCTGGCGGGGGAGCACAGATACGCAGTATTTT. Amino acids: CASRSWRGSTDTQYF.

This chain connects TRBV6-5 to TRBJ1-5; a weak D match, TRBD1 (5 bases). The germline gives CDR1 MNHEY, CDR2 SVGAGI. CDR3 length: 14 amino acids. V lost 6 bases, J lost 0 bases, and 9 bases lay in between. This CDR3 reads CASSKTGSNQPQHF. The CDR3 DNA reads TGTGCCAGCAGCAAAACAGGTAGCAATCAGCCCCAGCATTTT.

This clone was counted between two and nine times. This chain joins TRBV5-1 and TRBJ2-1; 10 bases agree with TRBD2. After removal of 6 bases from V and 5 bases from J, the junction contained 8 bases not matched to a gene. Germline V gene data show CDR1 as SGHRS and CDR2 as YFSETQ. The CDR3 is 15 residues long. CDR3 sequence: CASNPLAGDNNEQFF. In DNA form, the CDR3 reads TGCGCCAGCAATCCTCTAGCGGGAGATAACAATGAGCAGTTCTTC.

V and J are TRBV2 and TRBJ2-7; 7 nucleotides align to TRBD1. This CDR3 contains 16 residues. With V trimmed by 6 bases and J by 0 bases, 11 bases remained unmatched. Germline V gene data show CDR1 as SNHLY and CDR2 as FYNNEI. CDR3 in DNA: TGTGCCAGCAGCCCTGTCCCGACAGGGTTCTCCTACGAGCAGTACTTC. Translated, it gives CASSPVPTGFSYEQYF.

The chain combines TRBV29-1 with TRBJ1-4; 9 positions agree with TRBD1. This CDR3 has 15 residues. The germline V gene encodes CDR1 SQVTM and CDR2 ANQGSEA. With 7 bases clipped from V and 8 bases from J, the junction kept 14 bases outside the gene matches. In DNA form, the CDR3 reads TGCAGCGCAGCCGCCGGGACAGGGAGCGGCGAAAAACTGTTTTTT. Amino acid sequence: CSAAAGTGSGEKLFF.

A few counts support this clone. J is TRBJ2-2 and V is TRBV28; possibly TRBD1 for D (6 bases). Germline V gene lookup returns CDR1 MDHEN and CDR2 SYDVKM. The CDR3 loop spans 16 amino acids. V lost 4 bases, J lost 4 bases, and 16 bases lay in between. As DNA, the CDR3 is TGTGCCAGCAGTTATACAGGGAAGAGGGGCACCGGGGAGCTGTTTTTT. Translating gives CASSYTGKRGTGELFF. Looking up the rest from reference TRBV28 and TRBJ2-2 gives the full variable domain: DVKVTQSSRYLVKRTGEKVFLECVQDMDHENMFWYRQDPGLGLRLIYFSYDVKMKEKGDIPEGYSVSREKKERFSLILESASTNQTSMYLCASSYTGKRGTGELFFGEGSRLTVL.